These T cell receptor beta chains were read from a single sample in a study of beta chain features in type 1 diabetes. Libraries were prepared by immunoSEQ multiplex PCR; TCRdb keeps only in-frame clonotypes and omits some of them. In the table there are about 150,000 clones, 13% of which are singletons. The sample was central memory CD4+ T cells from blood. Receptor source: a man between 18 and 35 years old with type 1 diabetes. CDR3s include the opening cysteine and the closing phenylalanine or tryptophan. D genes are given only for firm matches. Clone sizes are given selectively: once, few, many, or a class where the clone is expanded.

V	size	J	D	DNA	CDR3
TRBV4-2	.	TRBJ1-5	.	TGTGCCAGCAGCCAAGTGTTAGAACAGCCCCAGCATTTT	CASSQVLEQPQHF
TRBV2	.	TRBJ2-7	.	TGTGCCAGCAGTGGGGACATGATCGGCTACGAGCAGTACTTC	CASSGDMIGYEQYF
TRBV5-1	.	TRBJ1-1	.	TGCGCCAGCAGCTTGCCGGACTTGGGCGCTGAAGCTTTCTTT	CASSLPDLGAEAFF
TRBV6-5	few	TRBJ1-3	TRBD1	TGTGCCAGCAGTCAGCGACAGGGCTCTGGAAACACCATATATTTT	CASSQRQGSGNTIYF
TRBV5-4	few	TRBJ2-7	.	TGTGCCAGCAGCTTGGGTGGGGGCCCCTACGAGCAGTACTTC	CASSLGGGPYEQYF
TRBV4-1	.	TRBJ2-6	.	TGCGCCAGCAGTCCTTTTCAGGGTACAGGGGCCAACGTCCTGACTTTC	CASSPFQGTGANVLTF
TRBV28	.	TRBJ2-1	.	TGTGCCAGCAGTTTACCTCCATCAGGCAATGAGCAGTTCTTC	CASSLPPSGNEQFF
TRBV7-2	.	TRBJ1-1	.	TGTGCCAGCAGCTTAGCGCAGGGGAAAAACACTGAAGCTTTCTTT	CASSLAQGKNTEAFF
TRBV30	.	TRBJ1-2	.	TGTGCCTGGAGTGTAGGGCCTGGCTACACCTTC	CAWSVGPGYTF
TRBV4-1	.	TRBJ2-3	.	TGCGCCAGCAGCCAGGCAGGTGGTACGCAGTATTTT	CASSQAGGTQYF
TRBV6-1	few	TRBJ1-1	.	TGTGCCAGCAGTCCGCGCAACAGGGAGAACACTGAAGCTTTCTTT	CASSPRNRENTEAFF
TRBV7-2	.	TRBJ2-5	.	TGTGCCACTGCTGGGCGGGACACACGGGAGACCCAGTACTTC	CATAGRDTRETQYF
TRBV14	.	TRBJ1-2	TRBD1	TGTGCCAGCAGCCAAATTATACAGGGGGGAGGCTACACCTTC	CASSQIIQGGGYTF
TRBV30	few	TRBJ1-1	.	TGTGCCTGGAGGCGGGACGGGGGAATGAACACTGAAGCTTTCTTT	CAWRRDGGMNTEAFF
TRBV23-1	.	TRBJ1-2	.	TGCGCCAGCAGTCCCCGGGGGAGATGTAACTATGGCTACACCTTC	CASSPRGRCNYGYTF
TRBV25-1	.	TRBJ2-7	.	TGTGCCAGCACTGACAGTTCCTACGAGCAGTACTTC	CASTDSSYEQYF
TRBV12-2	few	TRBJ1-5	.	TGTGCAAGTCGCTTATGTGGGGCGAATAGCAATCAGCCCCAGCATTTT	CASRLCGANSNQPQHF
TRBV5-1	.	TRBJ2-2	.	TGCGCCAGCAGCTTGGGGACGGCTATCACCGGGGAGCTGTTTTTT	CASSLGTAITGELFF
TRBV30	few	TRBJ1-2	.	TGTGCCTGGAGAGGACCTGGGGCTAACTATGGCTACACCTTC	CAWRGPGANYGYTF
TRBV6-5	.	TRBJ1-1	.	TGTGCCAGCAGTTACAGGGGAGTAACCGGGGGCACTGAAGCTTTCTTT	CASSYRGVTGGTEAFF
TRBV6-5	.	TRBJ1-1	.	TGTGCCAGCAGTTCCTCGGGGACTGAAGCTTTCTTT	CASSSSGTEAFF
TRBV5-1	few	TRBJ1-2	.	TGCGCCAGCAGCTTGGATGGCAGGACCTATGGCTACACCTTC	CASSLDGRTYGYTF
TRBV18	few	TRBJ2-7	.	TGTGCCAGCTCACCACCCTCAGTTAGCTCCTACGAGCAGTACTTC	CASSPPSVSSYEQYF
TRBV7-6	.	TRBJ1-2	TRBD1	TGTGCCAGCAGCCCCCGGACAGGGGACAACTATGGCTACACCTTC	CASSPRTGDNYGYTF
TRBV6-1	.	TRBJ2-7	.	TGTGCCAGCAGTGACAGGAGTCGTACGAGCTACGAGCAGTACTTC	CASSDRSRTSYEQYF
TRBV9	few	TRBJ1-1	.	TGTGCCAGCAGCGGGGCCCCGACGAACACTGAAGCTTTCTTT	CASSGAPTNTEAFF
TRBV7-2	few	TRBJ1-6	.	TGTGCCAGCAGCTCCCCAGGGAGCTCCTATAATTCACCCCTCCACTTT	CASSSPGSSYNSPLHF
TRBV28	.	TRBJ2-5	.	TGTGCCAGCAGTTTAACAGGTTCAACTCGGGAGACCCAGTACTTC	CASSLTGSTRETQYF
TRBV30	many	TRBJ2-3	TRBD2	TGTGCCTGGCTAGCGGGGGGTGGAAATACGCAGTATTTT	CAWLAGGGNTQYF
TRBV15	few	TRBJ2-3	TRBD1	TGTGCCACCAGCAGGGACAGGGCAGATACGCAGTATTTT	CATSRDRADTQYF
TRBV27	few	TRBJ1-2	.	TGTGCCAGCAGTTTATCAGAGAACTATGGCTACACCTTC	CASSLSENYGYTF
TRBV6-1	few	TRBJ1-1	TRBD1	TGTGCCAGCAGATCGGACAGGGTGAACACTGAAGCTTTCTTT	CASRSDRVNTEAFF
TRBV15	.	TRBJ1-3	TRBD1	TGTGCCACCAGCAGAGATCTGGGCCAGGGGGCAGGTTATTTTGGAAACACCATATATTTT	CATSRDLGQGAGYFGNTIYF
TRBV4-1	.	TRBJ2-1	TRBD1	TGCGCCAGCAGCCAAGATGGACAGGGTTGGAATGAGCAGTTCTTC	CASSQDGQGWNEQFF
TRBV10-3	.	TRBJ2-1	TRBD1	TGTGCCATCAGTGGGGGTACAGGGGACAATGAGCAGTTCTTC	CAISGGTGDNEQFF
TRBV5-1	.	TRBJ1-1	.	TGCGCCAGCAATAAGACGCCGGGCACTGAAGCTTTCTTT	CASNKTPGTEAFF
TRBV30	few	TRBJ2-2	.	TGTGCCTGGAGTAGGGCTCTTGGCACCGGGGAGCTGTTTTTT	CAWSRALGTGELFF
TRBV30	many	TRBJ2-5	.	TGTGCCTGGAGTGGGGGACATGGGGAGACCCAGTACTTC	CAWSGGHGETQYF
TRBV5-1	.	TRBJ2-4	TRBD1	TGCGCCAGCAGCCTGGGACAGTTCGAGGACATTCAGTACTTC	CASSLGQFEDIQYF
TRBV20-1	.	TRBJ1-2	.	TGCAGTGCTACAGCAGGGAACGGCTACACCTTC	CSATAGNGYTF
TRBV7-4	.	TRBJ2-7	.	TGTGCCAGCAGCTGGACAAAATCCTACGAGCAGTACTTC	CASSWTKSYEQYF
TRBV6-5	.	TRBJ1-2	TRBD1	TGTGCCAGCAGTTATCTCCGGGACAGGGATAACTATGGCTACACCTTC	CASSYLRDRDNYGYTF
TRBV6-1	few	TRBJ2-5	.	TGTGCCAGCAGTCTAGCGTTCCAAGAGACCCAGTACTTC	CASSLAFQETQYF
TRBV30	many	TRBJ2-7	.	TGTGCCTGGAGTGTACTTGGGGTTGGCGAGCAGTACTTC	CAWSVLGVGEQYF
TRBV29-1	.	TRBJ2-5	.	TGCAGCGCCGACCCAGGGGCAGAGACCCAGTACTTC	CSADPGAETQYF
TRBV29-1	few	TRBJ2-7	.	TGCAGCGTATTCCGGGACGGAGCCTACGAGCAGTACTTC	CSVFRDGAYEQYF
TRBV28	many	TRBJ1-4	.	TGTGCCAGCAGCCAACTGTATCCGGGACGGAATGAAAAACTGTTTTTT	CASSQLYPGRNEKLFF
TRBV5-1	.	TRBJ2-3	.	TGCGCCAGCAGCTTGGGCGGCACAGATACGCAGTATTTT	CASSLGGTDTQYF
TRBV5-1	.	TRBJ2-3	TRBD2	TGCGCCAGCACTCGGAGCGGGGGGGCAGCAGATACGCAGTATTTT	CASTRSGGAADTQYF
TRBV6-5	.	TRBJ2-1	TRBD1	TGTGCCAGCAGAAAGGGGGCTACCGCTTACAATGAGCAGTTCTTC	CASRKGATAYNEQFF
TRBV30	.	TRBJ2-6	TRBD1	TGTGCCTGGTCGGGAGACAGGGGCCCCTCTGGGGCCAACGTCCTGACTTTC	CAWSGDRGPSGANVLTF
TRBV25-1	few	TRBJ1-6	TRBD1	TGTGCCAGCAGTGATCCCGACAGGGTAGCATCACCCCTCCACTTT	CASSDPDRVASPLHF
TRBV9	many	TRBJ2-4	.	TGTGCCAGCAGCGTAGGGGGCGATTTAAACATTCAGTACTTC	CASSVGGDLNIQYF
TRBV5-1	.	TRBJ2-5	.	TGCGCCAGCAGCTTCCCCGGGGCAGAGACCCAGTACTTC	CASSFPGAETQYF
TRBV7-9	few	TRBJ1-1	.	TGTGCCAGCAATGGTGGTACTGAAGCTTTCTTT	CASNGGTEAFF
TRBV11-3	.	TRBJ1-1	.	TGTGCCAGCAGCCTCCAGGGCGTGAGGCCCACTGAAGCTTTCTTT	CASSLQGVRPTEAFF
TRBV9	.	TRBJ2-7	.	TGTGCCAGCAGCTGGCAGGAGGGCTACGAGCAGTACTTC	CASSWQEGYEQYF